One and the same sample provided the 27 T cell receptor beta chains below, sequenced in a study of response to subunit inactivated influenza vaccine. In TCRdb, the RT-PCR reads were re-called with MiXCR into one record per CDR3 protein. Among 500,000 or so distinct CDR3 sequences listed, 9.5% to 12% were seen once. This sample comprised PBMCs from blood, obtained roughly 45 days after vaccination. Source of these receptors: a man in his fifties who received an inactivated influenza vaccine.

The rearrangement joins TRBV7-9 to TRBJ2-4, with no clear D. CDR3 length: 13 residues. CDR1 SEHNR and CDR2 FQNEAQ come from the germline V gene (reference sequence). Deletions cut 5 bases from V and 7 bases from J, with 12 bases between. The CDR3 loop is CASSPPGRNIQYF. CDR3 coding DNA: TGTGCCAGCAGCCCCCCAGGCAGGAACATTCAGTACTTC.

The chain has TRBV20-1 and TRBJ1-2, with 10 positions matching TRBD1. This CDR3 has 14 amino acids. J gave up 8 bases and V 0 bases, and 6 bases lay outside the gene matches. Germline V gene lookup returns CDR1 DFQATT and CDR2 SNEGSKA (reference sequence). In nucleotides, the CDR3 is TGCAGTGCTAGAGACCAAGACAGGGGGCTGGGCTACACCTTC. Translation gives CSARDQDRGLGYTF.

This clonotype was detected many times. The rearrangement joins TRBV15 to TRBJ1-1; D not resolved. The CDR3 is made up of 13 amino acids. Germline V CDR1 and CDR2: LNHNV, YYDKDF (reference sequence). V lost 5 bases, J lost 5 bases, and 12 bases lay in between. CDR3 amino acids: CATSAWIGTEAFF. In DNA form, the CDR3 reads TGTGCCACCAGCGCCTGGATCGGGACTGAAGCTTTCTTT.

The CDR3 DNA sequence: TGTGCCAGCAGCTTAGGCGGTGCGGGAGGGCCGAATGAGCAGTTCTTC. Translated: CASSLGGAGGPNEQFF. The V and J genes are TRBV7-8 and TRBJ2-1; 9 nucleotides align to TRBD2. This CDR3 contains 16 residues. Looked up from germline, CDR1 is SGHVS and CDR2 is FQNEAQ. The V segment lost 1 base and the J segment 7 bases; nucleotides outside the gene matches: 8.

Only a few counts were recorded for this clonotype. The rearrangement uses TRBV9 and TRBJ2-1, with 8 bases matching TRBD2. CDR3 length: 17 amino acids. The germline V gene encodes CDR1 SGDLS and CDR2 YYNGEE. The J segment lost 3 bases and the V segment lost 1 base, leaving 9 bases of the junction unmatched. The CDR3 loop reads CASSVRRTSGGYNEQFF. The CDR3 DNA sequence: TGTGCCAGCAGCGTACGCCGAACTAGCGGAGGCTACAATGAGCAGTTCTTC.

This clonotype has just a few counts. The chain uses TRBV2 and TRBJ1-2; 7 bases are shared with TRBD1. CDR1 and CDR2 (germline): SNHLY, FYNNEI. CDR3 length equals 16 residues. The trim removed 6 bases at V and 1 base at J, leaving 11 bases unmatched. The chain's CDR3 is CASREDRPPVNYGYTF. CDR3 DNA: TGTGCCAGCAGGGAGGACAGGCCCCCCGTTAACTATGGCTACACCTTC.

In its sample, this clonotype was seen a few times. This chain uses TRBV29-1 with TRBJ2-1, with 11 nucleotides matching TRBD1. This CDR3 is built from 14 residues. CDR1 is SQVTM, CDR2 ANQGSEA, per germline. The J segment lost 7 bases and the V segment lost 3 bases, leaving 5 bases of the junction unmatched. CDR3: CSVDLGQGANEQFF. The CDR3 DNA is TGCAGCGTTGATCTAGGACAGGGGGCGAATGAGCAGTTCTTC.

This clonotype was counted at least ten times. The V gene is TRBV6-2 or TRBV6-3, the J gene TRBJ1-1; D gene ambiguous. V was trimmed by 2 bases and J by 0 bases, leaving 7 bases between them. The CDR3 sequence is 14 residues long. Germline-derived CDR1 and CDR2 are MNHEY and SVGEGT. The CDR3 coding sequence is TGTGCCAGCAGTTACGCATTCATGAACACTGAAGCTTTCTTT. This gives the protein CASSYAFMNTEAFF.

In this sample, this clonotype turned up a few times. The CDR3 DNA is TGTGCCAGCAAGGTGTCAGAGGGGGCGCTTGCTGAAGCTTTCTTT. Encoded protein: CASKVSEGALAEAFF. The chain employs TRBV27 and TRBJ1-1; 7 positions agree with TRBD1. Trimming cost V 7 bases and J 6 bases; bases outside gene matches: 14. The V gene's germline CDR1 is MNHEY and CDR2 SMNVEV (reference sequence). The CDR3 runs 15 residues.

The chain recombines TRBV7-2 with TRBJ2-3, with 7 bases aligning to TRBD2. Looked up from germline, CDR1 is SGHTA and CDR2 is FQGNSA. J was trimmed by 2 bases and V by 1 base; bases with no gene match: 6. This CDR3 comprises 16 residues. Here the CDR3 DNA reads TGTGCCAGCAGCTTAGTGGGGACTACCTACACAGATACGCAGTATTTT. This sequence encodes CASSLVGTTYTDTQYF. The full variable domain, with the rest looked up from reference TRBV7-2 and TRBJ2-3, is GAGVSQSPSNKVTEKGKDVELRCDPISGHTALYWYRQSLGQGLEFLIYFQGNSAPDKSGLPSDRFSAERTGGSVSTLTIQRTQQEDSAVYLCASSLVGTTYTDTQYFGPGTRLTVL.

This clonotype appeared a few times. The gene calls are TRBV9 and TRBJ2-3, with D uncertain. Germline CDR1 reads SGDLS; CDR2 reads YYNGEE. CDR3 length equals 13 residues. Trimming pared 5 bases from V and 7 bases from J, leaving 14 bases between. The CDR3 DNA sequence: TGTGCCAGCAGTCCAGAATCGGCCAATACGCAGTATTTT. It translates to CASSPESANTQYF.

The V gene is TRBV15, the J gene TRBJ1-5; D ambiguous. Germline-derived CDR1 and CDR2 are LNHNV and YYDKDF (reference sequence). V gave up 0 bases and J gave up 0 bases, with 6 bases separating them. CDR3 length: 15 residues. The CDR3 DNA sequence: TGTGCCACCAGCAGAGAACGGTATAGCAATCAGCCCCAGCATTTT. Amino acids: CATSRERYSNQPQHF.

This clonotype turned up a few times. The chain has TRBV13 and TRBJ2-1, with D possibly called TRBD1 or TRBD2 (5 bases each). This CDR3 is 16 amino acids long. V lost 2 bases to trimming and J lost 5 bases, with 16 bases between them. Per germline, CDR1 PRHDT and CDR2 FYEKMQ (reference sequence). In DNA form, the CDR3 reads TGTGCCAGCAGCTTACGGGGCGTAAATAACGACAATGAGCAGTTCTTC. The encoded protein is CASSLRGVNNDNEQFF.

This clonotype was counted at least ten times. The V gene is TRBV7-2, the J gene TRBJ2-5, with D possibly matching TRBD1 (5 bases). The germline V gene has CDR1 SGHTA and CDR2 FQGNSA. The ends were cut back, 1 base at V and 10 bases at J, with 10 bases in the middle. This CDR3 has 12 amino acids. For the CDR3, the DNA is TGTGCCAGCAGCTTAGACAGGAGAGTCCAGTACTTC. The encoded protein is CASSLDRRVQYF.

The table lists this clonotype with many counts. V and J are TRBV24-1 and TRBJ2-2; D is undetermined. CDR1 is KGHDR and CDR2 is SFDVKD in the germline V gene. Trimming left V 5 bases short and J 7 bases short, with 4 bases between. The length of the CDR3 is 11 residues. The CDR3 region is CATSVGGELFF. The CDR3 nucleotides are TGTGCCACCAGTGTCGGCGGGGAGCTGTTTTTT.

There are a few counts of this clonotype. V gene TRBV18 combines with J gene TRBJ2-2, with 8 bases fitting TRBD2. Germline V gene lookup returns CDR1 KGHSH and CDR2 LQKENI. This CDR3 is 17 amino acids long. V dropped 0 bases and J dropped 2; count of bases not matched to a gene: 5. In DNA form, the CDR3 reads TGTGCCAGCTCACCACCGGAGCGGGGGTACAACACCGGGGAGCTGTTTTTT. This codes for CASSPPERGYNTGELFF.

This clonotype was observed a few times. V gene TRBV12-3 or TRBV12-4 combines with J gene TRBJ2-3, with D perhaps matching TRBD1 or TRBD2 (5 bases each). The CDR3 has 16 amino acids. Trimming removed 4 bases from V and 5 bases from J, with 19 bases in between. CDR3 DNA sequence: TGTGCCAGCAGTTCCCTACCGTCAGGGACCGAAGATACGCAGTATTTT. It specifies CASSSLPSGTEDTQYF.

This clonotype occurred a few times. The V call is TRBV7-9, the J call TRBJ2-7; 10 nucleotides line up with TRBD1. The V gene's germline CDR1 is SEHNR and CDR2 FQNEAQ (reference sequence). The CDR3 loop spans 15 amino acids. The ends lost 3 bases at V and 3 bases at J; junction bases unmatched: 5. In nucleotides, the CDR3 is TGTGCCAGCAGCTTGCCGGGACAGGGGATCTACGAGCAGTACTTC. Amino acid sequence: CASSLPGQGIYEQYF. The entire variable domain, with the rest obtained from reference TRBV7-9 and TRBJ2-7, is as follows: DTGVSQNPRHKITKRGQNVTFRCDPISEHNRLYWYRQTLGQGPEFLTYFQNEAQLEKSRLLSDRFSAERPKGSFSTLEIQRTEQGDSAMYLCASSLPGQGIYEQYFGPGTRLTVT.

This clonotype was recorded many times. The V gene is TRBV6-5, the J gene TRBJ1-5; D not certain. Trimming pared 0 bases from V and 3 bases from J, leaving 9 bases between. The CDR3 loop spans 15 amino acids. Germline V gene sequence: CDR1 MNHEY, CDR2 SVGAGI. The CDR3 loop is CASSYSSGPNQPQHF. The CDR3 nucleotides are TGTGCCAGCAGTTACTCATCAGGCCCCAATCAGCCCCAGCATTTT.

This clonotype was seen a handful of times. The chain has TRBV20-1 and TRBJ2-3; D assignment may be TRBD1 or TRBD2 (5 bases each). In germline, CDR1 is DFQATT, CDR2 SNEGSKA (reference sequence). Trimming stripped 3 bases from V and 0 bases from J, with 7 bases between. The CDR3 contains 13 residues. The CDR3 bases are TGCAGTGCTAGCGGGGCTAGCACAGATACGCAGTATTTT. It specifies CSASGASTDTQYF.

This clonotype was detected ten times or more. The CDR3 DNA is TGCAGTGCTCTCAGGAGCAATCAGCCCCAGCATTTT. This codes for CSALRSNQPQHF. The chain is built from TRBV20-1 and TRBJ1-5, with D unresolved. V lost 5 bases, J lost 1 base, and 6 bases lay in between. Germline V gene lookup returns CDR1 DFQATT and CDR2 SNEGSKA (reference sequence). The CDR3 covers 12 residues.

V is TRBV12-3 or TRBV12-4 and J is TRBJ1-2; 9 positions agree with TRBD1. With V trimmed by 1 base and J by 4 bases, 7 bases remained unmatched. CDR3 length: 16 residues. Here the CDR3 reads CASSLGTGGVRYGYTF. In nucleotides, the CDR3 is TGTGCCAGCAGTTTAGGAACAGGGGGCGTCCGCTATGGCTACACCTTC.

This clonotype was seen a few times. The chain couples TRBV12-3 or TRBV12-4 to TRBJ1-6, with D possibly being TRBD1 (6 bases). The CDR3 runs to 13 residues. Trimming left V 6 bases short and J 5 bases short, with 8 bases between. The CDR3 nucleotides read TGTGCCAGCAGACGACAGGATAATTCACCCCTCCACTTT. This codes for CASRRQDNSPLHF.

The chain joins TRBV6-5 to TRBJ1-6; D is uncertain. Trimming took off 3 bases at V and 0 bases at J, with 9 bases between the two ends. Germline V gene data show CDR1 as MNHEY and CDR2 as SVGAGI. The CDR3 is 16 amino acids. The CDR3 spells CASSYFLTSYNSPLHF. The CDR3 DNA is TGTGCCAGCAGTTATTTCCTTACCTCCTATAATTCACCCCTCCACTTT.

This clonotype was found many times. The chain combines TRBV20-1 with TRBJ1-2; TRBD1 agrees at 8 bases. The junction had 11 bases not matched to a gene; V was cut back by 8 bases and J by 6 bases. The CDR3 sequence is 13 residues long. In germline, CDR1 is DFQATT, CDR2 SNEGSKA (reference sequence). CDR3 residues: CSTRQGIGDGYTF. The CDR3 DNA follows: TGCAGTACGCGACAGGGGATCGGTGATGGCTACACCTTC.

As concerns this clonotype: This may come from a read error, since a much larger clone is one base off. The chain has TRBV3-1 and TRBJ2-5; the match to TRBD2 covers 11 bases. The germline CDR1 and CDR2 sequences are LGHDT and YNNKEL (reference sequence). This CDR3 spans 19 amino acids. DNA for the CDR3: TGTGCCAGCAGCTCTTCGCTAGCGGGGGGCTACCTGTACCATGAGACCCAGTACTTC. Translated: CASSSSLAGGYLYHETQYF.

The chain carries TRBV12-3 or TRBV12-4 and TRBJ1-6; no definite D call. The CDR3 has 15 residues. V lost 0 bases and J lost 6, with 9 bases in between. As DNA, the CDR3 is TGTGCCAGCAGTTTAGCGGCGGCAGCTAATTCACCCCTCCACTTT. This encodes CASSLAAAANSPLHF.